This T cell receptor (beta chain) was sequenced for a study of blood T cells in healthy people across ages. General study points: Roughly linear age-related decline in beta diversity appeared, significant by age around 42.

On this clonotype: As yet, its antigen is unknown.

Together with a sample-barcoded 5' primer, a J-beta primer mix was included in a second PCR lasting about 6 to 11 cycles. TCRdb called the 5' RACE reads again in MiXCR, with one record for every CDR3 protein. This table holds roughly 1.9 million distinct CDR3 sequences, 39% found once. Trimming took off 2 bases at V and 3 bases at J, with 7 bases between the two ends. In germline, CDR1 is MNHEY, CDR2 SVGEGT. The CDR3 is 13 amino acids. This receptor was obtained from a human donor in good health. The chain recombines TRBV6-2 or TRBV6-3 with TRBJ1-2, with TRBD1 as a possible D gene (6 bases). Material for sequencing was blood. The CDR3 DNA follows: TGTGCCAGCAGTTACCGGGGGCACTATGGCTACACCTTC. Protein sequence: CASSYRGHYGYTF.